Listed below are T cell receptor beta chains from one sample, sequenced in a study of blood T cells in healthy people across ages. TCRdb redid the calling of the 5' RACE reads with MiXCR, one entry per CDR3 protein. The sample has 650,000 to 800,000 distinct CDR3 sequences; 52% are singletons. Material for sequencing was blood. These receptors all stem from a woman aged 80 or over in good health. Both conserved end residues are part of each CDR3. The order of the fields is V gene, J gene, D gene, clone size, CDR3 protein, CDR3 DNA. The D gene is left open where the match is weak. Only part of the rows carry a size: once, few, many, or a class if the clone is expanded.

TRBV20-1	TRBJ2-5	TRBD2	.	CSAPWPAGVTYQETQYF	TGCAGTGCACCCTGGCCAGCGGGGGTGACGTACCAAGAGACCCAGTACTTC
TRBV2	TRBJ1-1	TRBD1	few	CASSYTGGAGGAFF	TGTGCCAGCAGTTACACAGGGGGCGCGGGGGGAGCTTTCTTT
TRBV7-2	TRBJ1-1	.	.	CASSRRSATEAFF	TGTGCCAGCAGCCGGAGAAGCGCGACTGAAGCTTTCTTT
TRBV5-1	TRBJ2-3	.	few	CASSLGLVVADTQYF	TGCGCCAGCAGCTTGGGACTAGTGGTAGCAGATACGCAGTATTTT
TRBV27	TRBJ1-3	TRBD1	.	CATRPTGDGNTIYF	TGTGCCACCCGGCCCACAGGGGACGGAAACACCATATATTTT
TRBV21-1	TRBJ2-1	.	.	CASSNGPSGGNEQFF	TGTGCCAGCAGCAATGGACCTAGTGGGGGCAATGAGCAGTTCTTC
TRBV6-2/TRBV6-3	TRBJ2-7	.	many	CASRTTGNRYEQYF	TGTGCCAGCAGAACTACAGGGAACCGCTACGAGCAGTACTTC
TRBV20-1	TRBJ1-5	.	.	CSARRNNQPQHF	TGCAGTGCTAGAAGGAACAATCAGCCCCAGCATTTT
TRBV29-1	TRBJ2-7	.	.	CSLNVHIPYSYEQYF	TGCAGCCTGAATGTCCATATTCCTTACTCCTACGAGCAGTACTTC
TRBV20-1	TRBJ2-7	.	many	CSARPRGIDYEQYF	TGCAGTGCTAGACCCCGGGGGATAGACTACGAGCAGTACTTC
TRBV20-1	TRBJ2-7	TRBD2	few	CSASALAGASVHEQYF	TGCAGTGCTAGCGCACTAGCGGGGGCCTCCGTCCACGAGCAGTACTTC
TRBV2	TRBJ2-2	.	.	CASSGNYPTGELFF	TGTGCCAGCAGTGGGAACTATCCCACCGGGGAGCTGTTTTTT
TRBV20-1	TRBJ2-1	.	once	CSASGGAYNEQFF	TGCAGTGCTAGCGGGGGCGCTTACAATGAGCAGTTCTTC
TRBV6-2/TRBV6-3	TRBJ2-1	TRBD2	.	CASSYPGLAYYNEQFF	TGTGCCAGCAGTTATCCGGGACTAGCGTACTACAATGAGCAGTTCTTC
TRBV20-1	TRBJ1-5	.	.	CSAPGGLGNQPQHF	TGCAGTGCTCCCGGAGGACTGGGCAATCAGCCCCAGCATTTT
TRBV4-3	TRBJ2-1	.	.	CASSLGWPPGKYNEQFF	TGCGCCAGCAGCTTGGGCTGGCCACCGGGGAAATACAATGAGCAGTTCTTC
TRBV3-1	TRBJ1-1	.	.	CASSQVDTEAFF	TGTGCCAGCAGCCAAGTCGACACTGAAGCTTTCTTT
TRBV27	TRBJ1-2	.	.	CASSSGEYGYTF	TGTGCCAGCAGTTCAGGGGAGTATGGCTACACCTTC
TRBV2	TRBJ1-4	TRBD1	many	CASRERTGVFEKLFF	TGTGCCAGCAGAGAGCGGACAGGGGTATTCGAAAAACTGTTTTTT
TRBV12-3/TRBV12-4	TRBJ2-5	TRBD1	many	CASARQGSSRQYF	TGTGCCAGCGCCCGACAGGGATCGTCGAGGCAGTACTTC
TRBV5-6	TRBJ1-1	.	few	CASSSRPLPRAFF	TGTGCCAGCAGCTCTCGACCCCTCCCGCGAGCTTTCTTT
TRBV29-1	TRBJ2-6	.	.	CSVALGGANVLTF	TGCAGCGTTGCCCTGGGAGGGGCCAACGTCCTGACTTTC
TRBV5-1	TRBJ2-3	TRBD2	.	CASSPVAGSGTDTQYF	TGCGCCAGCAGCCCGGTAGCGGGATCTGGTACAGATACGCAGTATTTT
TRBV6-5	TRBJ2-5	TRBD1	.	CASSRTGQNSQETQYF	TGTGCCAGCAGTCGTACGGGACAGAACTCCCAAGAGACCCAGTACTTC
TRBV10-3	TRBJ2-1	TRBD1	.	CAISTDRGTYNEQFF	TGTGCCATCAGTACGGACAGGGGCACCTACAATGAGCAGTTCTTC
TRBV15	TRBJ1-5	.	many	CATSRAQGMSNQPQHF	TGTGCCACCAGCAGAGCTCAGGGAATGAGCAATCAGCCCCAGCATTTT
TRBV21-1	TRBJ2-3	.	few	CASSPGLAGVSPTTDTQYF	TGTGCCAGCAGTCCGGGACTAGCGGGAGTCTCCCCGACTACAGATACGCAGTATTTT
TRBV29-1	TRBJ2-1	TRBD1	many	CSADRALGNEQFF	TGCAGCGCCGACAGGGCTTTAGGCAATGAGCAGTTCTTC
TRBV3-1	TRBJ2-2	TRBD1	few	CASSQRTGLGTGELFF	TGTGCCAGCAGCCAACGGACAGGGCTTGGGACAGGGGAGCTGTTTTTT
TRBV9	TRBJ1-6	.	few	CASSVEQGGSPLHF	TGTGCCAGCAGCGTAGAACAGGGAGGGTCACCCCTCCACTTT
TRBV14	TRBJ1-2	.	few	CASSRTENYGYTF	TGTGCCAGCAGCCGGACAGAGAACTATGGCTACACCTTC
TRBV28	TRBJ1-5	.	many	CASSSMRYQPQHF	TGTGCCAGCAGTTCAATGAGGTATCAGCCCCAGCATTTT
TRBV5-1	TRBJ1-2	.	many	CASSSIRTASGGYTF	TGCGCCAGCAGCTCCATTCGGACAGCCTCAGGAGGCTACACCTTC
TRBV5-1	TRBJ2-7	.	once	CASSLGTRPYEQYF	TGCGCCAGCAGCTTGGGGACCAGACCCTACGAGCAGTACTTC
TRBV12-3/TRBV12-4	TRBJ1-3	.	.	CASSPGDPGTGNTIYF	TGTGCCAGCAGTCCCGGAGACCCGGGGACAGGAAACACCATATATTTT
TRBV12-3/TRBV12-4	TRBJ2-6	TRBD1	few	CASSYGQGQSSGANVLTF	TGTGCCAGCAGCTACGGACAGGGGCAAAGCTCTGGGGCCAACGTCCTGACTTTC
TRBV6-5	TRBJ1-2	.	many	CASSYQGSNYGYTF	TGTGCCAGCAGTTACCAGGGATCCAACTATGGCTACACCTTC
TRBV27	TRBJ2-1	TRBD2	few	CASSSYGTSGRVNHNEQFF	TGTGCCAGCAGTTCATACGGGACTAGCGGGAGGGTTAATCACAATGAGCAGTTCTTC
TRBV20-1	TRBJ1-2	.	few	CSARNREYGYTF	TGCAGTGCTAGGAACAGGGAGTATGGCTACACCTTC
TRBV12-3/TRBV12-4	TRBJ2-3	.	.	CASSWGTGGADTQYF	TGTGCCAGCAGTTGGGGCACTGGGGGAGCAGATACGCAGTATTTT
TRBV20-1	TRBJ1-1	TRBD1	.	CSARDSRTGRTEAFF	TGCAGTGCTAGAGATTCCAGGACAGGGCGCACTGAAGCTTTCTTT
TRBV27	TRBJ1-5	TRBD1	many	CASSMGQNQPQHF	TGTGCCAGCAGTATGGGACAGAATCAGCCCCAGCATTTT
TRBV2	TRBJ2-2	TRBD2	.	CASSGSSGNTGELFF	TGTGCCAGCAGTGGTTCTAGCGGCAACACCGGGGAGCTGTTTTTT
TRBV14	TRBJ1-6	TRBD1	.	CASSQDRSRNSPLHF	TGTGCCAGCAGCCAGGACAGGTCGAGGAATTCACCCCTCCACTTT
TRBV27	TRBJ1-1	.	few	CASREGGVNTEAFF	TGTGCCAGCAGGGAGGGAGGGGTGAACACTGAAGCTTTCTTT
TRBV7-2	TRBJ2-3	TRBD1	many	CASSSQGQGLGQYF	TGTGCCAGCAGCTCTCAAGGACAGGGCCTAGGTCAGTATTTT
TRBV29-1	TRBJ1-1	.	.	CSVRGQNTEAFF	TGCAGCGTTAGGGGACAGAACACTGAAGCTTTCTTT
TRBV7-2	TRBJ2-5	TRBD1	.	CASSPTGTGIRVGETQYF	TGTGCCAGCAGCCCCACCGGGACAGGGATCCGAGTTGGAGAGACCCAGTACTTC
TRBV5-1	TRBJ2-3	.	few	CASSPASRSLHTQYF	TGCGCCAGCAGCCCAGCTTCGAGGTCACTCCATACGCAGTATTTT
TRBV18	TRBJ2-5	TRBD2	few	CASSPGRVAETQYF	TGTGCCAGCTCACCAGGGAGGGTTGCAGAGACCCAGTACTTC